The next 29 T cell receptor beta chains were all read from a single sample in a study of breast tumors, draining lymph nodes, adjacent tissues. Samples came from axillary lymph nodes draining the breast cancer. TCRdb fed the multiplex PCR reads into MiXCR, producing one record per CDR3 protein. The sample lists about 110,000 distinct CDR3 sequences; more than 30% were seen once. Sequenced sample: axillary lymph node tissue. The origin of the receptors is a female donor with breast cancer. Some clones in this sample may be carry-over from other donors' samples.

In this sample, this clonotype turned up many times. The chain links TRBV20-1 to TRBJ2-4, with D possibly being TRBD1 or TRBD2 (5 bases each). CDR1 and CDR2 from the germline V gene are DFQATT and SNEGSKA (reference sequence). The CDR3 contains 13 residues. V gave up 3 bases and J gave up 0 bases, with 6 bases separating them. This chain's CDR3 is CSASGGAKNIQYF. The CDR3 coding sequence is TGCAGTGCTAGTGGGGGAGCCAAAAACATTCAGTACTTC.

This clonotype was recorded many times. The J gene is TRBJ2-7, the V gene TRBV7-8; the match to TRBD1 covers 8 bases. The germline V gene encodes CDR1 SGHVS and CDR2 FQNEAQ. After removal of 4 bases from V and 6 bases from J, the junction contained 5 bases not matched to a gene. The CDR3 totals 13 residues. CDR3: CASSSRGLGEQYF. The CDR3 DNA reads TGTGCCAGCAGCTCCAGGGGGCTCGGCGAGCAGTACTTC.

In its sample, this clonotype was seen many times. V gene TRBV24-1 combines with J gene TRBJ2-7; 8 nucleotides align to TRBD1. The germline V gene encodes CDR1 KGHDR and CDR2 SFDVKD. J was trimmed by 5 bases and V by 12 bases; bases with no gene match: 8. The CDR3 consists of 12 residues. DNA for the CDR3: TGTGCCCCGGGACAGGCTATTAACGAGCAGTACTTC. Translated, it gives CAPGQAINEQYF.

The sample holds many counts of this clonotype. This rearrangement joins TRBV10-1 to TRBJ2-3, with 11 bases fitting TRBD2. The germline gives CDR1 WNHNN, CDR2 SYGVQD (reference sequence). V was pared by 6 bases and J by 5 bases, with 10 bases of the junction left unmatched. CDR3 length equals 16 residues. The CDR3: CASRGGLAGGGDTQYF. CDR3 coding DNA: TGCGCCAGCAGGGGTGGCCTAGCGGGGGGAGGAGATACGCAGTATTTT.

Turning to this clonotype: A much bigger clone sits one base away, suggesting this may be a read error. The chain employs TRBV9 and TRBJ2-7, with no clear D. CDR1 SGDLS and CDR2 YYNGEE come from the germline V gene. This CDR3 has 14 residues. Here the CDR3 reads CASSVGAFSYEQSF. Here the CDR3 DNA reads TGTGCCAGCAGCGTAGGTGCCTTCTCCTACGAGCAGTCCTTC.

In regard to this clonotype: At one end, the junction sequence differs from germline, possibly due to a read error. This sequence joins TRBV7-9 and TRBJ2-5; 7 nucleotides align to TRBD1. The CDR3 runs to 15 residues. Germline loops: CDR1 SEHNR, CDR2 FQNEAQ (reference sequence). The CDR3 DNA sequence: TGTGCCAGCAGTGCCGGGACAGCCCTTGAGGGGACCCAGCACTTC. Its translation: CASSAGTALEGTQHF.

In its sample, this clonotype was seen many times. This chain joins TRBV9 and TRBJ1-1, with 7 nucleotides matching TRBD1. Unmatched junction bases numbered 4, after V lost 4 bases and J lost 1 base. The CDR3 sequence is 14 residues long. CDR1 is SGDLS and CDR2 is YYNGEE in the germline V gene. CDR3 residues: CASSKGTANTEAFF. CDR3 sequence (DNA): TGTGCCAGCAGCAAAGGGACAGCGAACACTGAAGCTTTCTTT. Combining the CDR3 with reference TRBV9 and TRBJ1-1 gives the whole variable domain DSGVTQTPKHLITATGQRVTLRCSPRSGDLSVYWYQQSLDQGLQFLIQYYNGEERAKGNILERFSAQQFPDLHSELNLSSLELGDSALYFCASSKGTANTEAFFGQGTRLTVV.

This clonotype was seen only a few times. The chain combines TRBV4-1 with TRBJ1-1; D unresolved. Germline V gives CDR1 MGHRA, CDR2 YSYEKL. This CDR3 spans 12 amino acids. V was shortened by 4 bases and J by 4 bases, with 7 bases between the two germline ends. CDR3 amino acids: CASSLGFTEAFF. The CDR3 nucleotides are TGCGCCAGCAGCCTTGGGTTCACTGAAGCTTTCTTT.

This clonotype came up a few times. A single base separates this from a much larger clone, so it may be a read error. The chain couples TRBV9 to TRBJ2-5; 8 bases fit TRBD2. Per the germline V gene, CDR1 is SGDLS and CDR2 is YYNGEE. The CDR3 covers 14 residues. Here the CDR3 DNA reads TGTGCCAGCAGCGAGGACGAGCGGGGGTTGACCCAGTCCTTC. This gives the protein CASSEDERGLTQSF.

Only a few counts were recorded for this clonotype. A read error is possible here, since a much larger clone lies one base away. The chain links TRBV9 to TRBJ2-3, with TRBD2 matching over 8 bases. Germline loops: CDR1 SGDLS, CDR2 YYNGEE. The CDR3 length is 15 residues. The CDR3 DNA reads as TGTGCCAGCAGCGTAGTGGCGGGAGGCACAGATTCGCAGTATTTT. This encodes CASSVVAGGTDSQYF.

This clonotype was seen just once. The chain uses TRBV9 and TRBJ2-3; no reliable D call. CDR1 and CDR2 (germline): SGDLS, YYNGEE. This CDR3 comprises 14 residues. The ends were cut back, 3 bases at V and 5 bases at J, with 13 bases in the middle. The CDR3 nucleotides are TGTGCCAGCAGCGACGACCCTTGGCGAGATACGCAGTATTTT. Its translation is CASSDDPWRDTQYF.

This clonotype was observed at least ten times. The V gene is TRBV4-3, the J gene TRBJ2-4; TRBD1 is a possible D gene (6 bases). Germline V CDR1 and CDR2: LGHNA, YSLEER. CDR3 size: 14 residues. Between the trimmed V and J ends, which lost 5 bases and 6 bases, there was a span of 14 bases. This chain's CDR3 is CASSFQGKLNIQYF. The CDR3 DNA sequence: TGCGCCAGCAGCTTCCAGGGGAAACTAAACATTCAGTACTTC.

With regard to this clonotype: A much larger clone is a single base away; this may be a read error. The chain has TRBV12-3 or TRBV12-4 and TRBJ1-2; the match to TRBD1 covers 7 bases. CDR3 size: 14 residues. The V and J ends lost 3 bases and 3 bases, in that order; junction bases with no gene match: 4. The CDR3 loop is CASSFAGTDYGYTF. CDR3 nucleotide sequence: TGTGCCAGCAGTTTCGCCGGGACAGACTATGGCTACACCTTC.

In its sample, this clonotype was seen many times. The chain has TRBV20-1 and TRBJ2-2; D is ambiguous. This CDR3 contains 16 residues. Per germline, CDR1 DFQATT and CDR2 SNEGSKA (reference sequence). V lost 6 bases to trimming and J lost 4 bases, with 21 bases between them. CDR3 sequence reads: CSAKALTATTTGELFF. The DNA for the CDR3 is TGCAGTGCCAAGGCCCTAACGGCTACAACCACCGGGGAGCTGTTTTTT.

The chain is built from TRBV3-1 and TRBJ2-3, with TRBD2 as a possible D gene (6 bases). The germline CDR1 and CDR2 sequences are LGHDT and YNNKEL (reference sequence). The CDR3 sequence is 14 residues long. V lost 3 bases and J lost 8, with 15 bases in between. Here the CDR3 DNA reads TGTGCCAGCAGCCATGCGGGACCGTTTGGTACGCAGTATTTT. It encodes CASSHAGPFGTQYF.

This clonotype showed up many times. The rearrangement links TRBV7-2 to TRBJ2-1; possible D gene TRBD2, 7 bases. Germline loops: CDR1 SGHTA, CDR2 FQGNSA. This CDR3 has 15 amino acids. The germline V and J ends were trimmed by 6 bases and 2 bases, with 14 bases remaining between them. The CDR3 nucleotides are TGTGCCAGCAGGGGAGGGAGGGGGACCTACAATGAGCAGTTCTTC. This codes for CASRGGRGTYNEQFF.

A note on this clonotype: The DNA is omitted, as the CDR3 cannot be located on it reliably, and the CDR3 follows TCRdb's listing. This sequence joins TRBV5-8 and TRBJ1-6; the DNA was not used to check the table's D call, TRBD1. The CDR3 comprises 19 residues, both ends counted. Germline loops: CDR1 SGHTS, CDR2 YDEGEE. The CDR3 protein is CASSFYICSAYRGNSPLHF.

In regard to this clonotype: One end of the junction does not line up with germline, which may come from a read error. The gene calls are TRBV6-2 or TRBV6-3 and TRBJ2-7, with D perhaps TRBD1 or TRBD2 (5 bases each). This CDR3 has 14 amino acids. CDR1 is MNHEY, CDR2 SVGEGT, per germline. The CDR3 region has the DNA TGTGCCAGCAGTCACTCAGGGACCACCTACGAGCAGTACTTC. This gives the protein CASSHSGTTYEQYF.

This clonotype came up many times. CDR3 region: CASSLNRVGHYTGELFF. DNA of the CDR3: TGTGCCAGCAGCTTAAATAGAGTGGGACACTACACCGGGGAGCTGTTTTTT. The chain has TRBV11-2 and TRBJ2-2; weak D call: TRBD1 (6 bases). This CDR3 spans 17 amino acids. V was shortened by 2 bases and J by 3 bases, with 16 bases between the two germline ends. Germline CDR1 is SGHAT and CDR2 is FQNNGV.

This clonotype appeared many times. The chain employs TRBV5-6 and TRBJ1-4; no clear D. Trimming took off 4 bases at V and 0 bases at J, with 7 bases between the two ends. Looked up from germline, CDR1 is SGHDT and CDR2 is YYEEEE. This CDR3 is 14 amino acids long. As DNA, the CDR3 is TGTGCCAGCAGCCCCGGGACAACTAATGAAAAACTGTTTTTT. This sequence encodes CASSPGTTNEKLFF.

The table lists this clonotype with many counts. The gene calls are TRBV3-1 and TRBJ1-2, with 7 bases fitting TRBD1. The V and J ends lost 6 bases and 6 bases, in that order; junction bases with no gene match: 10. The length of the CDR3 is 14 residues. In germline, CDR1 is LGHDT, CDR2 YNNKEL (reference sequence). The CDR3 nucleotides read TGTGCCAGCAGTCAACACGACAGGGTCGATGGCTACACCTTC. Amino acids: CASSQHDRVDGYTF.

This clonotype was counted many times. The chain has TRBV19 and TRBJ2-3; 10 nucleotides agree with TRBD2. CDR1 LNHDA and CDR2 SQIVND come from the germline V gene (reference sequence). The V gene end was trimmed by 4 bases and the J gene end by 3 bases; junction bases not matched to a gene: 10. The CDR3 has 17 amino acids. The CDR3 bases are TGTGCCAGTAGTACCCTTCTAGCGGGAGTTGGGACAGATACGCAGTATTTT. Its translation is CASSTLLAGVGTDTQYF.

This clonotype was counted ten times or more. A junction end diverges from the germline sequence, so it may reflect a read error. The chain uses TRBV6-6 and TRBJ2-3, with D hard to call. The CDR3 totals 16 residues. The V gene's germline CDR1 is MNHNY and CDR2 SVGAGI (reference sequence). The CDR3 protein is CASSHSNLEIADTQYF. In nucleotides, the CDR3 is TGTGCCAGCAGTCACTCGAACTTGGAGATTGCAGATACGCAGTATTTT.

Remarks on this clonotype: One base away lies a much larger clone, so this may be a sequencing read error. The chain links TRBV12-3 or TRBV12-4 to TRBJ2-3, with 10 bases fitting TRBD2. The V gene end was trimmed by 3 bases and the J gene end by 2 bases; junction bases not matched to a gene: 5. This CDR3 has 16 residues. The CDR3 DNA is TGTGCCAGCAGTTTCAAGACTAGCGGGTTCACAGATACGCAGTATTTT. It specifies CASSFKTSGFTDTQYF.

This clonotype has more than one count but fewer than ten. This chain uses TRBV7-9 with TRBJ1-1; D is undetermined. CDR1 is SEHNR, CDR2 FQNEAQ, per germline (reference sequence). Trimming pared 5 bases from V and 6 bases from J, leaving 13 bases between. The CDR3 is made up of 13 amino acids. CDR3 coding DNA: TGTGCCAGCAGCCCGCCCCTCTTCGCTGAAGCTTTCTTT. Translation gives CASSPPLFAEAFF.

This clonotype was recorded a few times. This may be a read error: a much more frequent sequence differs by one nucleotide. V gene TRBV12-3 or TRBV12-4 combines with J gene TRBJ2-2, with 9 bases matching TRBD2. The CDR3 sequence is 16 residues long. J was trimmed by 4 bases and V by 6 bases; bases with no gene match: 9. DNA of the CDR3: TGTGCCAGCAGAAGCGGGAGCGGGGGGTCCACCGGGGAGCTGTTTTTT. Translated, it gives CASRSGSGGSTGELFF.

This clonotype has a count of ten or more. The chain is built from TRBV12-3 or TRBV12-4 and TRBJ2-2; 7 positions agree with TRBD1. The V and J ends lost 6 bases and 1 base, in that order; junction bases with no gene match: 5. The CDR3 length is 15 residues. The CDR3 here is CASSPRQGNTGELFF. The CDR3, as DNA: TGTGCCAGCAGCCCCCGACAGGGGAACACCGGGGAGCTGTTTTTT.

This sequence joins TRBV2 and TRBJ1-5, with 8 bases aligning to TRBD1. The CDR3 covers 15 residues. Germline V gene sequence: CDR1 SNHLY, CDR2 FYNNEI. V lost 6 bases and J lost 4; bases outside the gene matches: 8. CDR3 DNA: TGTGCCAGCAGATCGGGACAGGCAGCGAATCAGCCCCAGCATTTT. Protein sequence: CASRSGQAANQPQHF. Looking up the rest from reference TRBV2 and TRBJ1-5 gives the full variable domain: EPEVTQTPSHQVTQMGQEVILRCVPISNHLYFYWYRQILGQKVEFLVSFYNNEISEKSEIFDDQFSVERPDGSNFTLKIRSTKLEDSAMYFCASRSGQAANQPQHFGDGTRLSIL.

This clonotype came up a few times. This could be a read error, since a much larger clone is one nucleotide away. The chain carries TRBV5-6 and TRBJ2-7; TRBD1 agrees at 7 bases. Germline CDR1 is SGHDT and CDR2 is YYEEEE. The junction had 6 bases not matched to a gene; V was cut back by 2 bases and J by 1 base. This CDR3 comprises 15 residues. The CDR3 region is CASSFDRALSYEQYF. The CDR3 DNA reads TGTGCCAGCAGCTTCGACAGGGCGTTATCCTACGAGCAGTACTTC.